The present T cell receptor (beta chain) was sequenced within a study of blood T cell repertoires in COVID-19. In the study overall: Samples came from the United States, Italy and Spain, spanning acute and convalescent COVID-19.

Sequenced by immunoSEQ multiplex PCR; TCRdb stores in-frame clones only, minus some. The profile covers about 220,000 clones, with about 80% appearing a single time and roughly 3% taken by the ten largest. Sequencing used peripheral blood. The TCR was taken from a woman aged 25 to 39 who had recovered from COVID-19.

CDR3 loop: CASSFYGQNTEAFF. CDR3 DNA: TGTGCCAGCAGCTTCTACGGACAGAACACTGAAGCTTTCTTT. The V gene is TRBV11-1, the J gene TRBJ1-1; the D gene is possibly TRBD1 (5 bases). CDR1 is SGHAT, CDR2 FQDESV, per germline (reference sequence). The V end was cut by 3 bases, the J end by 1 base, with 9 bases between. There are 14 residues in the CDR3. The full variable domain, in which reference TRBV11-1 and TRBJ1-1 provide the parts outside the CDR3, is EAEVAQSPRYKITEKSQAVAFWCDPISGHATLYWYRQILGQGPELLVQFQDESVVDDSQLPKDRFSAERLKGVDSTLKIQPAELGDSAMYLCASSFYGQNTEAFFGQGTRLTVV.